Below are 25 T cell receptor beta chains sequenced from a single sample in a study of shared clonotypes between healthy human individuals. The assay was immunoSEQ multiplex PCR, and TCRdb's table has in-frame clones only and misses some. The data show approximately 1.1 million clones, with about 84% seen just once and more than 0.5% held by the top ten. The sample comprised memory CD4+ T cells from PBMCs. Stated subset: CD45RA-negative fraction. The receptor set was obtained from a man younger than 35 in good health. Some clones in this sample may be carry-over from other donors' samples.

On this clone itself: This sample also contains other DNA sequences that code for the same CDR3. As DNA, the CDR3 is TGTGCCAGCAGTAGGACAGACTATGGCTACACCTTC. Translated, it gives CASSRTDYGYTF. This sequence joins TRBV2 and TRBJ1-2; D might be TRBD1 (6 bases). V was cut by 5 bases and J by 3 bases, with 7 bases left in between. The CDR3 is 12 residues long. Germline CDR1 reads SNHLY; CDR2 reads FYNNEI.

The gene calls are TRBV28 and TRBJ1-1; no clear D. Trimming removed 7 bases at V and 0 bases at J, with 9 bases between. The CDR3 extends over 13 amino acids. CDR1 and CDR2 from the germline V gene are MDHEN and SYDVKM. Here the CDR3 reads CASTPVLNTEAFF. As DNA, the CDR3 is TGTGCCAGCACCCCGGTCTTGAACACTGAAGCTTTCTTT.

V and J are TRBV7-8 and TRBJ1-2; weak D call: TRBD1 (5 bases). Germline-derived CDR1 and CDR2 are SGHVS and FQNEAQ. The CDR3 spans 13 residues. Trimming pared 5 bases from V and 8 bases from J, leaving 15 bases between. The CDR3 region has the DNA TGTGCCAGCAGCCGGGGAGGGGCGGAGGGCTACACCTTC. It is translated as CASSRGGAEGYTF.

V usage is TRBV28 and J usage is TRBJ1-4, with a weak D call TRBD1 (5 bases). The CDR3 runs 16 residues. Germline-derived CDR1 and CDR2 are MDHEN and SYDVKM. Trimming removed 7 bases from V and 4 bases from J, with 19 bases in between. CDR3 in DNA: TGTGCCAGCACTCTAGCGGGAGGCCAGGGTAATGAAAAACTGTTTTTT. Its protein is CASTLAGGQGNEKLFF.

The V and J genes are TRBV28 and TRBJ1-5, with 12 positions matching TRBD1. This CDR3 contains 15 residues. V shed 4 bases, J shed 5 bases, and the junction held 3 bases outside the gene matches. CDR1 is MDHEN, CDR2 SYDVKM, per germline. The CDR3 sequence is CASSSGQGAYQPQHF. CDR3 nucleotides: TGTGCCAGCAGTTCGGGACAGGGGGCTTATCAGCCCCAGCATTTT.

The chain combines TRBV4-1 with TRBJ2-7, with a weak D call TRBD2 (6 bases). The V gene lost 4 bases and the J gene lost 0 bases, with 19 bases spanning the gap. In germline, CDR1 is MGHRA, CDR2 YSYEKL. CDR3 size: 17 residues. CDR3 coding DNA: TGCGCCAGCAGCCCATATGGGCGGGACGCCAACTCCTACGAGCAGTACTTC. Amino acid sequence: CASSPYGRDANSYEQYF.

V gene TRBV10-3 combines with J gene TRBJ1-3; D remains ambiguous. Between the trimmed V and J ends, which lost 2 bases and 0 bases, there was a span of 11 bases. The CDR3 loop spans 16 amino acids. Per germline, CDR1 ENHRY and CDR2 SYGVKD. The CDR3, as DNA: TGTGCCATCAGTGAGCGCCCTCAGAGCTCTGGAAACACCATATATTTT. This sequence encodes CAISERPQSSGNTIYF.

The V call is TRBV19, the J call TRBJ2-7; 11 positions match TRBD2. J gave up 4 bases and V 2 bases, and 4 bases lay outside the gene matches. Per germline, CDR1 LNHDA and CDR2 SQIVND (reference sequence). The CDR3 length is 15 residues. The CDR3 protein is CASSISLAGGYEQYF. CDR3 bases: TGTGCCAGTAGTATATCCCTAGCGGGAGGTTACGAGCAGTACTTC.

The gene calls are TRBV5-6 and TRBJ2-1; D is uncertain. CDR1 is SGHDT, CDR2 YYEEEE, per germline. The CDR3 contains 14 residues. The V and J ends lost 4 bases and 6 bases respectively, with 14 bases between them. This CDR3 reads CASSASGLSNEQFF. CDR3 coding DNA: TGTGCCAGCAGCGCAAGTGGGTTATCCAATGAGCAGTTCTTC.

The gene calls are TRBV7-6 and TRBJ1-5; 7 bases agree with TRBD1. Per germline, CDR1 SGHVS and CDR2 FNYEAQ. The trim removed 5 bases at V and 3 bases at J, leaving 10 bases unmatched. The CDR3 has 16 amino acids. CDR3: CASSEGGRAANQPQHF. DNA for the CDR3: TGTGCCAGCAGCGAAGGGGGCAGGGCGGCCAATCAGCCCCAGCATTTT.

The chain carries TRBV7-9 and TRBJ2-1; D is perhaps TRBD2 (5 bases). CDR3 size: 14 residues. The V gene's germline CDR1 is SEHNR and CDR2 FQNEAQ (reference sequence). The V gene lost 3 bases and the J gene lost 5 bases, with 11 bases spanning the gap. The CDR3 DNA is TGTGCCAGCAGCTTGCAGACTATCCACAATGAGCAGTTCTTC. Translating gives CASSLQTIHNEQFF. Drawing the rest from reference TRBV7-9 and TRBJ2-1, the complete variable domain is DTGVSQNPRHKITKRGQNVTFRCDPISEHNRLYWYRQTLGQGPEFLTYFQNEAQLEKSRLLSDRFSAERPKGSFSTLEIQRTEQGDSAMYLCASSLQTIHNEQFFGPGTRLTVL.

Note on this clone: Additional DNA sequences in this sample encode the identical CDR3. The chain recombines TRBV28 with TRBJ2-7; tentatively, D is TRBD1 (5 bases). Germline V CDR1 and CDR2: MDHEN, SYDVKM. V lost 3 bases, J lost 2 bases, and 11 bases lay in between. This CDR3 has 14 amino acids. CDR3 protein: CASSLGQAPYEQYF. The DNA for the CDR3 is TGTGCCAGCAGTTTGGGGCAAGCCCCCTACGAGCAGTACTTC.

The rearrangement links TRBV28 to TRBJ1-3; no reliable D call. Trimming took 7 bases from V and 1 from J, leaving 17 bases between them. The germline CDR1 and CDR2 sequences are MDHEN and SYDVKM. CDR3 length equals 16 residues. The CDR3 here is CASNLGSLGSGNTIYF. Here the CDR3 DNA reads TGTGCCAGCAATTTGGGGTCCTTAGGGTCTGGAAACACCATATATTTT.

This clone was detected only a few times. The CDR3 nucleotides read TGCGCCAGCAGCCAAGCGACAGGGGTGGGGGGCTACACCTTC. Its protein is CASSQATGVGGYTF. The chain links TRBV4-3 to TRBJ1-2; 8 bases fit TRBD1. V was clipped by 1 base and J by 8 bases; unmatched bases: 6. Germline V gives CDR1 LGHNA, CDR2 YSLEER. The CDR3 runs 14 residues.

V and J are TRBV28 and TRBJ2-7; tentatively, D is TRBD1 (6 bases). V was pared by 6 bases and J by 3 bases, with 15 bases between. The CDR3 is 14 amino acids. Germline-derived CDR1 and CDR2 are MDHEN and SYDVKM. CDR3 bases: TGTGCCAGCAGCCGGACAGCGCCAAACTACGAGCAGTACTTC. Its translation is CASSRTAPNYEQYF. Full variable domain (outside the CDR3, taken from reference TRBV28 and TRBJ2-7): DVKVTQSSRYLVKRTGEKVFLECVQDMDHENMFWYRQDPGLGLRLIYFSYDVKMKEKGDIPEGYSVSREKKERFSLILESASTNQTSMYLCASSRTAPNYEQYFGPGTRLTVT.

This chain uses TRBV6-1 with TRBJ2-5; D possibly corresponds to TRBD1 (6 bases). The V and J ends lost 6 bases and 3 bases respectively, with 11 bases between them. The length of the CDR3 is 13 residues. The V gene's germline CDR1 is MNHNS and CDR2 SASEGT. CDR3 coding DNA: TGTGCCAGCAGATTAACAGGGAAAGAGACCCAGTACTTC. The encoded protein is CASRLTGKETQYF.

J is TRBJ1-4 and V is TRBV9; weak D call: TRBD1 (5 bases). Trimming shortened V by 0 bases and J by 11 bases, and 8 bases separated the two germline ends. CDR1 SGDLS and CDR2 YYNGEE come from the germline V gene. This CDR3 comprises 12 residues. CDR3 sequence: CASSVEGQKLFF. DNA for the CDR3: TGTGCCAGCAGCGTAGAGGGGCAGAAACTGTTTTTT.

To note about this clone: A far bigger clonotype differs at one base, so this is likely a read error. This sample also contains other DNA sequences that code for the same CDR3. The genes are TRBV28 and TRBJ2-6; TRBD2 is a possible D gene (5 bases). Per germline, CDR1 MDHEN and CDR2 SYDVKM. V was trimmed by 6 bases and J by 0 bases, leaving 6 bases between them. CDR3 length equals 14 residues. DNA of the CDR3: TGTGCCAGCAGCCGGGGCTCTGGGGCCAACGTCCTGACTTTC. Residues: CASSRGSGANVLTF.

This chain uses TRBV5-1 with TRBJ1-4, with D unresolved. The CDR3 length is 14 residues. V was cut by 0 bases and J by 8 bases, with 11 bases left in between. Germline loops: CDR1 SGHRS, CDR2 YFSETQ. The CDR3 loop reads CASSLVGVNEKLFF. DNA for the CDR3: TGCGCCAGCAGCTTGGTCGGGGTGAACGAAAAACTGTTTTTT.

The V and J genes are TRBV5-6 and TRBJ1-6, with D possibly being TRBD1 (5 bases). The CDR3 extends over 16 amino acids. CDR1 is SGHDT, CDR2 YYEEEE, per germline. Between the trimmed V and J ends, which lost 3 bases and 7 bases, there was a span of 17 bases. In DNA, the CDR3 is TGTGCCAGCAGCTCGGGGCGGGTTCGACTCAATTCACCCCTCCACTTT. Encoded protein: CASSSGRVRLNSPLHF.

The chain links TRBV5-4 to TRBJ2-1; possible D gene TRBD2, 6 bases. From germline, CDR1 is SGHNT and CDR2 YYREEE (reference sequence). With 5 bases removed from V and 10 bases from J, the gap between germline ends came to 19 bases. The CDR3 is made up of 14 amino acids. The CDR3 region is CASSSGTRRGEQFF. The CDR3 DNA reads TGTGCCAGCAGTTCCGGGACTCGCCGCGGAGAGCAGTTCTTC.

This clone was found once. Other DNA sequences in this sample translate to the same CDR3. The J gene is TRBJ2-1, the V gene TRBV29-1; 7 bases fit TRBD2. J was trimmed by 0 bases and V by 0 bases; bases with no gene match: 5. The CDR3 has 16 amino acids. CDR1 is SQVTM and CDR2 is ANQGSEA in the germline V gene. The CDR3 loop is CSVEEGLAASYNEQFF. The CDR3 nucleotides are TGCAGCGTTGAAGAAGGGCTAGCGGCCTCCTACAATGAGCAGTTCTTC.

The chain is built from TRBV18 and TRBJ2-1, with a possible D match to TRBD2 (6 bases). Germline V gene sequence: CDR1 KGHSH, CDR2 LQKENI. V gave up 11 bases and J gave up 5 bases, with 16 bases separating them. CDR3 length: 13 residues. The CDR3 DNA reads TGTGCCGGGGGGAAAGGACTGAACAATGAGCAGTTCTTC. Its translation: CAGGKGLNNEQFF.

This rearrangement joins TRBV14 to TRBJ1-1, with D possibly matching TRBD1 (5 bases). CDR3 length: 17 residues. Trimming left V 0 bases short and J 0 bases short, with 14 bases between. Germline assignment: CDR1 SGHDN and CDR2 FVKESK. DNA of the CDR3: TGTGCCAGCAGCCAAGAGGTGTGGATGGACATGAACACTGAAGCTTTCTTT. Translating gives CASSQEVWMDMNTEAFF.

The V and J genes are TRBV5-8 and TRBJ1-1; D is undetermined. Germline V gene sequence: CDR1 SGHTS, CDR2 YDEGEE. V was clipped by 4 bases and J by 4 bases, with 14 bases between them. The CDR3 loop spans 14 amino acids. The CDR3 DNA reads TGTGCCAGCAGCATACGGTCTTATGGCACTGAAGCTTTCTTT. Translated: CASSIRSYGTEAFF.